Listed below are T cell receptor beta chains from one sample, sequenced in a study of blood T cell repertoires in COVID-19. Sequencing was performed with immunoSEQ multiplex PCR; in TCRdb, only in-frame clones are kept and a portion is missing. Of a few hundred thousand clones in the sample, roughly 80% were seen once. Sample: peripheral blood. The receptor source for this set is a woman aged 18-29 years with acute or convalescent COVID-19. Both conserved end residues are part of each CDR3. The D gene is left open where the match is weak. Only some rows state a clone size, as once, few, many or a class for expanded clones.

NA	TRBV20-1	TRBD1	TRBJ1-6	TGCAGTGCATACCGGGACAGGGACCTCCACTTT	CSAYRDRDLHF
NA	TRBV10-3	NA	TRBJ2-3	TGTGCCATCAAGCAGGAGGTTGGCACAGATACGCAGTATTTT	CAIKQEVGTDTQYF
NA	TRBV4-3	NA	TRBJ1-2	TGCGCCAGCAGCCAAGGGGAGGGACGGCTCTCTAACTATGGCTACACCTTC	CASSQGEGRLSNYGYTF
once	TRBV6-6	TRBD2	TRBJ2-3	TGTGCCAGCAGCTTGGGACTAGCGTTGCCAGATACGCAGTATTTT	CASSLGLALPDTQYF
NA	TRBV27	TRBD2	TRBJ2-5	TGTGCCAGCAGGAGAGCGGGAGGAGGCGCGGAGACCCAGTACTTC	CASRRAGGGAETQYF
NA	TRBV3-1/TRBV3-2	NA	TRBJ1-1	TGTGCCAGCAGCCACCACAGGGACCAGAACACTGAAGCTTTCTTT	CASSHHRDQNTEAFF
few	TRBV5-1	NA	TRBJ1-5	TGCGCCAGCAGCTTAGAAGGGGGCAATCAGCCCCAGCATTTT	CASSLEGGNQPQHF
NA	TRBV7-3	TRBD1	TRBJ2-1	TGTGCCAGCAGCTTAGGGGACAGGCCCTACAATGAGCAGTTCTTC	CASSLGDRPYNEQFF
NA	TRBV27	NA	TRBJ1-5	TGTGCCAGCAGTCAGGGGAATCAGCCCCAGCATTTT	CASSQGNQPQHF
NA	TRBV19	TRBD2	TRBJ2-7	TGTGCCAGTAGCCCGGGAGGGGTGAAGTACGAGCAGTACTTC	CASSPGGVKYEQYF
NA	TRBV3-1/TRBV3-2	TRBD2	TRBJ2-1	TGTGCCAGCAGCGAGCTAGCGGGAGGATTTGAGCAGTTCTTC	CASSELAGGFEQFF
NA	TRBV28	TRBD1	TRBJ2-7	TGTGCCAGCAGTTCTTGGAGAAGGGGGCCCGACGAGCAGTACTTC	CASSSWRRGPDEQYF
NA	TRBV28	NA	TRBJ2-5	TGTGCCAGCAGTTTAAGGGGCCAGTCCTTTATGGGGACCCAGTACTTC	CASSLRGQSFMGTQYF
once	TRBV5-6	NA	TRBJ2-7	TGTGCCAGCAGCCGGCAACAGGGCTACGAGCAGTACTTC	CASSRQQGYEQYF
few	TRBV6-1	NA	TRBJ1-4	TGTGCCAGCAGTGAGAACTACTTCACAACTAATGAAAAACTGTTTTTT	CASSENYFTTNEKLFF
NA	TRBV16	NA	TRBJ1-1	TGTGCCAGCAGTCTCGGTAAGGGGTCTGAAGCTTTCTTT	CASSLGKGSEAFF